The entry below gives a single T cell receptor beta chain sequence along with its context. The CDR3 contains 14 residues. Looked up from germline, CDR1 is SQVTM and CDR2 is ANQGSEA. With 4 bases clipped from V and 4 bases from J, the junction kept 8 bases outside the gene matches. Profiled with immunoSEQ multiplex PCR; TCRdb holds only in-frame clones, not every one. The sample includes 180,000 or so clones, roughly 85% of them seen just once. This specimen comes from a study of blood T cell repertoires in COVID-19. As for the study in general: Whether acute or convalescent, the COVID-19 samples came from the United States, Italy and Spain.

This clonotype was sampled from a man in his sixties with acute or convalescent COVID-19. Source material: peripheral blood. The chain couples TRBV29-1 to TRBJ2-7, with 9 bases identical to TRBD2. The CDR3, as DNA: TGCAGCGTTGTGGATGGCGGGAGGGGTTACGAGCAGTACTTC. Protein: CSVVDGGRGYEQYF.